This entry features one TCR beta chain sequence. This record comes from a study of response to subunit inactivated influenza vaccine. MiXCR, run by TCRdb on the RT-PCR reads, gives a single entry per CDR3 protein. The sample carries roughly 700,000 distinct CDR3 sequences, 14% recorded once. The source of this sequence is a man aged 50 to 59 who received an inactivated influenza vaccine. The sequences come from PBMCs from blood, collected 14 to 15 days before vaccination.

The DNA for the CDR3 is TGTGCCAGCAGCCGACAAAAACCGGGACTAGCGGGAGGTTATCGGGCCAACGTCCTGACTTTC. It translates to CASSRQKPGLAGGYRANVLTF. The rearrangement joins TRBV4-2 to TRBJ2-6; 15 bases line up with TRBD2. J gave up 5 bases and V 4 bases, and 15 bases lay outside the gene matches. Germline V gene data show CDR1 as LGHNA and CDR2 as YNFKEQ. The CDR3 is made up of 21 amino acids.